The present entry profiles one T cell receptor (beta chain) with its context. Its antigen is unknown. Base-call qualities are not available, and no considerably larger clone is one nucleotide away. The method behind the library was single-cell sequencing. Data came from an Illumina NovaSeq 6000. The BD Rhapsody Targeted mRNA and AbSeq Reagent Kit was used in a microwell format for cell capture and library preparation. The libraries included TCR, sample tags, AbSeq, and targeted mRNA drawn from the Human T-Cell Expression Panel together with custom TOX and TOX2 primers. Sequencing of the libraries was done on an Illumina NovaSeq. The original methods were these. The analysis covered roughly 9,600 cells in total, of which 7,000 to 8,500 were CD8 T cells and approximately 4,500 were CD8 T cells with an identifiable TCR CDR3. On the Seven Bridges Genomics platform, raw data were run through the BD Rhapsody Targeted Analysis Pipeline with V(D)J processing. Quality control, Sample Tag demultiplexing with Lex-BDSMK, clone identification with VDJ Explorer, and Seurat clustering were performed in SeqGeq 1.6.0. Clones comprising <1% of CD8 T cells were considered non-expanded; clones comprising >2.5% of the sample were considered clonal expansions. Starting from the raw public reads, TCRdb applied fastp trimming at Q25, assembled clones with MiXCR and retained in-frame beta chains. For every CDR3 protein sequence, its rows merge into one entry that carries the most common genes and DNA. TCRdb's processing, not the authors', yielded these V and J calls. The sample includes more than 20,000 distinct CDR3 sequences, with about a third observed a single time. The top ten clonotypes cover about 25% of the sample.

Reading the label with the study, this specimen's time point is: five sample-tagged time points from pre-transplant (day -1) to day 368 post-transplant, pooled. Thawed PBMC were stimulated with a CMV IE-1 overlapping peptide library for around twelve hours, with no transport inhibitors added. After thawing, cells rested overnight before stimulation in R10 medium with CD28/CD49d costimulation. The IE-1 peptide library consisted of 15-amino-acid peptides overlapping by 11 amino acids. Each time point was barcoded using BD Single-Cell Multiplexing Kit Sample Tags, after which the barcoded samples were pooled and stained with oligo-conjugated anti-CD45RA plus sorting antibodies. A BD FACSAria III was used to sort CMV-responsive CD8+CD137+ and CD4+CD154+ T cells at 4-way purity. EDTA vacutainers were used to collect blood, which was then processed with a Ficoll gradient within 1-24 hours. This sample is drawn from a study of immune aging and cytomegalovirus after organ transplant (dated by TCRdb to the early 2020s). About the full investigation: Every transplant recipient was given three-drug immunosuppression consisting of prednisone, tacrolimus, and mycophenolate.

Summary of the overall study and its limitations: A larger share of large clones was made up of TEMRA cells, and in the seven largest clones (approximately 2,000 cells) aged and TEMRA cells were gained while TCM cells were lost. CD57 was not measured in the sequencing data, so a conservative gene-based aging definition was used instead. Post-transplant increases in aged-phenotype cells were observed regardless of clone size, following viremia and occurring earlier in large clones (days 200-264) than in small clones.

The TCR comes from a female donor who had a heart transplant and CMV viremia. The source material was CMV peptide-activated CD4+ and CD8+ T cells sorted from blood, sampled at five time points, pooled. The meaning of the sample's cell subset or site label: sorted CD8+CD137+ and CD4+CD154+ T cells after about 11 h CMV IE-1 peptide stimulation.

The DNA is TGCAGTGCTAGAGACAACCGGGGCAGGGGGACGGGCGAGCAGTACTTC. Its translation reads: CSARDNRGRGTGEQYF. The chain links TRBV20-1 with TRBJ2-7, with TRBD1 matching 7 junction bases. Counted from cysteine to phenylalanine, this CDR3 has 16 amino acids. Of all the DNA, just the CDR3 is kept, 48 bases in frame from base 1. Sequences DFQATT (CDR1) and SNEGSKA (CDR2) are obtained from the germline V gene (reference sequence). Here V drops 0 bases and J drops 6 bases, and the junction holds 14 bases not matched to any gene.